This T cell receptor (beta chain) was identified during a study of cytomegalovirus exposure and HLA in healthy donors. The CDR3 spans 14 residues. J lost 6 bases, V lost 2 bases, and 6 bases had no gene match. Germline V CDR1 and CDR2: MGHDK, SYGVNS. Study results and caveats: Accounts indicate the classifier identified cytomegalovirus status with strong specificity and sensitivity.

Ten or more counts support this clone. The antigen is not known. Amplification used 60 Vbeta primers and 13 Jbeta primers. Measured with immunoSEQ multiplex PCR; TCRdb has only the in-frame clones, and not every one. The profile shows about 200,000 clones, around 75% of them singletons. Sample: PBMCs. The receptor was isolated from a woman in her forties or fifties in good health and CMV-seronegative. The gene calls are TRBV25-1 and TRBJ1-2; 7 positions match TRBD1. The CDR3 DNA reads TGTGCCAGCAGTGAACGAGACAGGGTCGATGGCTACACCTTC. It specifies CASSERDRVDGYTF.